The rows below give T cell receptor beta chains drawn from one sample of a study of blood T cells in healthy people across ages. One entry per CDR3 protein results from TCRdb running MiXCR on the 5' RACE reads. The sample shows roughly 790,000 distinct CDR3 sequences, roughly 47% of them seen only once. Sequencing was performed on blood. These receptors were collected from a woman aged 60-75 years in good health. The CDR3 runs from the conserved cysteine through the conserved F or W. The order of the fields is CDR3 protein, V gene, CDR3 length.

cdr3_aa: CSVEGGTSGGGELFF
v_call: TRBV29-1
cdr3_length: 15

cdr3_aa: CASSLMILATDTQYF
v_call: TRBV5-1
cdr3_length: 15

cdr3_aa: CASSQEAQTETQYF
v_call: TRBV4-2
cdr3_length: 14

cdr3_aa: CSATSNEKLFF
v_call: TRBV20-1
cdr3_length: 11

cdr3_aa: CASSDAGVQETQYF
v_call: TRBV2
cdr3_length: 14

cdr3_aa: CASDPGTADNEQFF
v_call: TRBV5-1
cdr3_length: 14

cdr3_aa: CSASGTGTENSPLHF
v_call: TRBV20-1
cdr3_length: 15

cdr3_aa: CASSSSNAGSGYTF
v_call: TRBV7-6
cdr3_length: 14

cdr3_aa: CAGSSGTGGYEQYF
v_call: TRBV27
cdr3_length: 14

cdr3_aa: CAISGTPSSGNTIYF
v_call: TRBV10-3
cdr3_length: 15

cdr3_aa: CAGSYSWGADTDTQYF
v_call: TRBV6-2/TRBV6-3
cdr3_length: 16

cdr3_aa: CASSEQQGLSYEQYF
v_call: TRBV9
cdr3_length: 15